This T cell receptor (beta chain) was recorded in a study of post-analysis software for immune sequencing data. Across the whole study: Courses of disease covered relapsing-remitting, secondary progressive and progressive-relapsing multiple sclerosis.

Findings of the study overall: With F measure, samples from one preparation batch clustered together strongly. Compared with controls, patients had more of 4 to 6 TRBV segments, including TRBV5-6, TRBV5-1 and TRBV20-1. A significant reduction in normalized Chao1 diversity was observed in multiple sclerosis patients versus controls.

V was clipped by 0 bases and J by 1 base, with 21 bases between them. This CDR3 comprises 19 residues. Germline V gene data show CDR1 as MNHNS and CDR2 as SASEGT. Researchers reported that TCR beta cDNA libraries carried unique molecular identifiers. Input populations of about 0.85 to 11 million T cells gave rise to some 500,000 cDNA molecules. One entry per CDR3 protein results from TCRdb running MiXCR on the PCR reads. Here the sample spans roughly 540,000 distinct CDR3 sequences, around 31% being singletons. This clonotype appeared a few times. Its specificity is not known. The J gene is TRBJ2-5, the V gene TRBV6-1, with D maybe TRBD1 (7 bases). The sequenced material came from blood. This clonotype was sampled from a girl younger than 18 with multiple sclerosis. CDR3 residues: CASSEAQGVAVLPQETQYF. The CDR3 DNA reads as TGTGCCAGCAGTGAAGCTCAGGGGGTAGCGGTCCTACCCCAAGAGACCCAGTACTTC.